A few counts support the clone carrying this T cell receptor (beta chain). Its antigen remains unknown. These data are taken from a study of CD8 T cells in ankylosing spondylitis. TCRdb recomputed calls from the 5' RACE reads with MiXCR, one row per CDR3 protein. The profile shows roughly 180,000 distinct CDR3 sequences, 9.8% of them singletons. Trimming cost V 2 bases and J 3 bases, with 11 bases left between them. CDR3 length equals 14 residues. Germline CDR1 and CDR2: SGHDT and YYEEEE. Study-level results: Disease-linked clones, CD8+, were relatively rare in peripheral blood.

The chain carries TRBV5-6 and TRBJ1-1, with D uncertain. The receptor was derived from a female donor with ankylosing spondylitis or in good health (not recorded which). The sample consisted of blood, either unsorted or a sorted T cell fraction (not recorded which). This chain's CDR3 is CASSFTDFDTEAFF. Here the CDR3 DNA reads TGTGCCAGCAGCTTCACAGATTTCGACACTGAAGCTTTCTTT.